This TCR beta chain was identified during a study of regulatory T cells in long-lasting Graves disease. This clonotype occurred many times. The antigen is undetermined. Losses at the gene ends were 6 bases for V and 7 bases for J; bases not matched to a gene: 9. CDR3 length: 14 residues. Time point of the sample: newly diagnosed GD, antithyroid drugs for less than 3 months. The TCR library was made from RNA that had been extracted from PBMCs in TRIzol. General study points: TRBV28, TRBJ1-2 and TRBJ2-5 emerged as the favored segments in persistent disease.

Libraries of TCR beta came from iRepertoire HTBI primers plus Arm-PCR of CDR3 regions. A single record per CDR3 protein comes from TCRdb applying MiXCR to the multiplex PCR reads. The data hold 250,000 to 300,000 distinct CDR3 sequences, with 15% to 20% observed a single time. This same sample was also taken into another study, of T cells in Graves' hyperthyroidism and ophthalmopathy.

This chain connects TRBV12-3 or TRBV12-4 to TRBJ1-5; 7 bases are shared with TRBD1. The source of this sequence is a young woman with Graves disease. The specimen was peripheral blood mononuclear cells (PBMCs), collected at new diagnosis, from a patient treated with antithyroid drugs. CDR3 DNA sequence: TGTGCCAGCAGCTCGACAGGGTGGCGACAGCCCCAGCATTTT. Translation gives CASSSTGWRQPQHF.